This TCR beta chain emerged from a study of T cell responses to AZD1222 COVID-19 vaccine (dated by TCRdb to about 2021). Background on the whole study: TCR sequencing covered over 230 trial participants: 200 to 210 given two doses of AZD1222 and 26 given two doses of MenACWY control vaccine. Trial participants were enrolled by age into 18-55, 56-69 and 70-plus year subgroups, with about 150, 27 and 61 TCR-sequenced participants respectively. Findings and caveats that apply to the study as a whole: The 56-69-year group was small, and its depth increase did not reach significance, likely because of low power. Most participants were white British and females outnumbered males, and the authors suggested that clonal diversity may have been underestimated. After two AZD1222 doses, spike-specific TCR breadth and depth were significantly higher than at day 0 and than in MenACWY recipients. Nearly half of unique spike-specific TCRs reportedly recognized epitopes outside regions mutated in the B.1.351 and B.1.1.7 variants. CD4 TCRs associated with the vaccine covered the entire spike protein, and the dominant responses were in regions 160-218 and 743-854. Conclusions about previously exposed vaccinees are limited because only five or six AZD1222 recipients were SARS-CoV-2 seropositive at baseline. Because no day 14 peak-response samples were available, the repertoires could be characterized only after the peak T cell response.

The germline V gene (reference sequence) supplies CDR1 GTSNPN and CDR2 SVGIG. The CDR3 numbers 13 residues from cysteine through phenylalanine. Of all the DNA, just the CDR3 is kept, 39 bases in frame from base 1. Here V drops 0 bases and J drops 9 bases, and the junction holds 5 bases not matched to any gene. About this clone: Its antigen has not been determined. Nothing much larger sits one base from this clone, and base qualities are not available.

Per the publication, the time point label means: about 28 days (+/-7) after the second vaccine dose. Because spike-specific TCR depth and breadth did not differ between the two schedules, AZD1222 recipients who got a second dose at roughly 4 weeks were pooled with those who got a second dose at roughly 12 weeks. Vaccinee samples came from UK trials COV001 and COV002, including a single-blind randomized controlled phase 2/3 trial of AZD1222 (ChAdOx1 nCoV-19) in healthy adults. For TCRbeta chain sequencing, PBMC samples were collected from trial participants at day 0 and at day 28 after the second dose. The CDR3 regions of human TCRbeta chains were subjected to immunosequencing. Concerning the study's data processing: TCRs in the repertoires were compared against a reference library of SARS-CoV-2-specific TCRs that had been generated with the MIRA antigen-specificity platform. Breadth was defined as the fraction of unique TCRs that were SARS-CoV-2-associated. Depth was defined as the fraction of total T cells that were SARS-CoV-2-associated. Each spike-specific TCR was assigned to its reactive spike region and to a CD4 or CD8 class using the MIRA data. Log10-transformed breadth and depth values were compared by one-way ANOVA with Sidak's multiple comparisons tests. The clones in this table, taken by TCRdb from immuneACCESS, are in-frame only. Not every clone is retained; where verified, under half of the shortfall comes from an unresolved V gene, and the cause of the rest is unknown. From that table come the V and J calls and clone size; the DNA was used to work out D and trimming. This sample comprises about 140,000 clones, 90% of them detected only once. The ten biggest clones cover about 5.9% of the sample.

Sequenced material: peripheral blood, taken 28 days after the second AZD1222 dose. The receptor was derived from an adult who received the AZD1222 COVID-19 vaccine. The V gene is TRBV30 and the J gene is TRBJ2-1; TRBD1 aligns with 7 central bases. In nucleotide form, the sequence is TGTGCCTGGAGTGTACAGGGGTCGAGTGAGCAGTTCTTC. It specifies CAWSVQGSSEQFF.